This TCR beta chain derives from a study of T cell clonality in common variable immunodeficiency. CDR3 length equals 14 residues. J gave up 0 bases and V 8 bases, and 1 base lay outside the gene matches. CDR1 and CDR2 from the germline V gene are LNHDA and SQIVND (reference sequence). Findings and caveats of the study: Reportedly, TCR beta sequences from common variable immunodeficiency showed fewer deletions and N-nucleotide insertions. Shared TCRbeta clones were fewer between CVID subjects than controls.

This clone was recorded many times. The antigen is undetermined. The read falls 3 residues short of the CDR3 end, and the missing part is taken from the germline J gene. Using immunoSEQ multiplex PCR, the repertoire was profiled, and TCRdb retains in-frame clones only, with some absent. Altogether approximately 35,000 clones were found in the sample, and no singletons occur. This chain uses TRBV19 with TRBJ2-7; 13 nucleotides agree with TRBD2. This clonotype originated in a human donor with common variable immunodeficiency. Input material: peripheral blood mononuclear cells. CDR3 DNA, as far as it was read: TGTGCCAGTCGGACTAGCGGGAGCTCCTACGAG. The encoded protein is CASRTSGSSYE. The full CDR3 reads CASRTSGSSYEQYF.